This TCR beta chain was captured in a study of CD8 T cells in Susac syndrome. An amount of RNA that ranged from roughly 0.5 to 1 ug was reverse transcribed with random hexamers. It was immunoSEQ multiplex PCR that amplified TCR beta CDR3 across 54 Vbeta and 13 Jbeta. TCRdb re-derived calls from the immunoSEQ multiplex PCR reads in MiXCR, one entry per CDR3 protein. The table lists 200,000 or so distinct CDR3 sequences, approximately 95% of them singletons. The multiple sclerosis controls were treatment-naive patients with relapsing-remitting disease that was stable or active. This clonotype was seen only once. V lost 5 bases, J lost 5 bases, and 4 bases stayed unmatched. This CDR3 comprises 14 residues. CDR1 MDHEN and CDR2 SYDVKM come from the germline V gene.

V usage is TRBV28 and J usage is TRBJ1-4; 8 nucleotides line up with TRBD1. The clonotype comes from a human donor with multiple sclerosis. The source material was CD4+ T cells from PBMCs. The CDR3 reads CASSPPGGNEKLFF. The CDR3 DNA sequence: TGTGCCAGCAGTCCCCCAGGGGGCAATGAAAAACTGTTTTTT.